Below, one TCR beta chain is given with its context. Its recognized antigen is unknown. No much larger clonotype is one base removed from it; base qualities were not supplied. The sample is drawn from a study of T cells in Graves' hyperthyroidism and ophthalmopathy (dated by TCRdb to the late 2010s). Concerning the study at large: Peripheral blood samples were taken at the time of initial diagnosis, prior to any treatment. TCR V-J signatures able to tell the groups apart were searched for in a discovery cohort of around 95 patients, of whom over 40 had Graves' ophthalmopathy and some 60 had stable Graves' hyperthyroidism. Prospective prediction of ophthalmopathy was tested in an independent validation cohort of fewer than 20 hyperthyroidism patients and 17 patients who later progressed to ophthalmopathy. The approximately 90 discovery patients were randomly split 7:3 into training and test sets. In more than 5 Graves' hyperthyroidism patients, the study also compared T-cell repertoires from thyroid tissue with T-cell repertoires from blood. Once sampling was done, hyperthyroidism patients were given methimazole at a starting dose of 30 mg daily, whereas ophthalmopathy patients were given high-dose intravenous methylprednisolone. According to the paper, TCR Vbeta CDR3 sequencing was carried out on over 130 peripheral blood samples, which came from 40 to 45 ophthalmopathy, under 80 hyperthyroidism and roughly 17 progressor patients.

A patient counted as having stable Graves' hyperthyroidism if no progression to ophthalmopathy occurred over 18 months of follow-up. The hyperthyroidism patients were between 18 and 65 years old and newly diagnosed, with a disease duration of less than 2 months. Patients with uncontrolled infections, other autoimmune diseases, pregnancy or lactation were excluded. Diagnoses were based on clinical symptoms, serum thyroxine and TRAb, thyroid ultrasound and orbital computed tomography. PBMCs were separated from approximately 10 ml of fresh peripheral blood using Ficoll-Paque density gradient centrifugation. Total RNA was extracted with Trizol reagent, and quality was checked on an Agilent 2100 Bioanalyzer. The CDR3 goes from the cysteine to the phenylalanine over 13 residues. This entry keeps only the CDR3 DNA: 39 bases, framed from base 1. Based on the germline V gene, the CDR1 and CDR2 sequences are SGHRS and YFSETQ. The V and J ends are trimmed by 3 bases and 3 bases, leaving 9 bases between them.

Study-wide findings and limitations: Sample size was not statistically predetermined, and investigators were not blinded to group allocation. In validation, the model predicted progression to ophthalmopathy a median of around 6.5 months before onset, with approximately 70% sensitivity and nearly 75% specificity. A model built on a 13 V-J signature distinguished ophthalmopathy from stable hyperthyroidism, reaching 85% to 90% sensitivity and 81.08% specificity in cross-validation and 80%/75% in testing. Most expanded thyroid clonotypes (frequency above 0.001) were also found in blood, which suggests that blood repertoires may mirror thyroid immune responses.

TCR beta CDR3 regions were amplified from RNA transcripts. For the first round of RT-PCR on the TCR CDR3, the HTBI primer set was used together with the Qiagen OneStep RT-PCR kit. A second multiplex PCR round built the libraries, followed by size selection and purification. Sequencing of the libraries was done on an Illumina HiSeq2000 using paired-end 100 bp reads. The authors' pipeline ran thus. SOAPnuke was used to process the raw data, throwing out any read that contained adapters or uncalled bases, had a mean Phred below 15, or lacked an exact constant-primer or identifier match. COPE v1.2.5 was used to merge high-quality paired reads, and clonotypes were defined as unique nucleotide sequences. MiTCR v1.1 was used to align clonotypes to the IMGT TRBV, TRBD and TRBJ reference segments. Only V-J combinations with frequency above 0.0001, covering 99% to 99.2% of repertoires, were analysed. The TCS score was defined as the ratio of F50 (clonal expansion) to E x V (chaos), calculated using BLOSUM62-based TCRdist between CDR3 peptides within each V-J. Welch's t-statistics and random forest reduced several hundred V-J features to fewer than 15, which were used in a naive Bayes classifier (R e1071). In TCRdb, the public reads were trimmed at Q25 with fastp and aligned with MiXCR, with productive beta chains retained. Entries that share a CDR3 protein sequence are merged under the most common genes and DNA. What appears here as the V and J calls and clone size reflects TCRdb's work, not the paper's. The sample table records hundreds of thousands of distinct CDR3 sequences; approximately 15% of these occur just once. Around 19% of the sample is taken by the ten largest.

The receptor was derived from a woman aged 18-29 years with Graves' hyperthyroidism. This sequence uses TRBV5-1 and TRBJ1-1; the D gene cannot be resolved reliably. What was sequenced was blood. The bases read TGCGCCAGCAGCTCTCAGGAATACACTGAAGCTTTCTTT. It translates to CASSSQEYTEAFF.